The rows below give T cell receptor beta chains drawn from one sample of a study of Ad26.COV2.S vaccination and SARS-CoV-2 variants. Some clones are missing from TCRdb's copy, which holds only in-frame ones; the method was immunoSEQ multiplex PCR. The table records roughly 420,000 clones, roughly 89% of them present only once. The source material was peripheral blood, sampled in a trial of Ad26.COV2.S vaccine versus placebo. The receptors were gathered from a person between 18 and 65 years old who received the Ad26.COV2.S COVID-19 vaccine or a placebo. CDR3s include the opening cysteine and the closing phenylalanine or tryptophan. A D gene is named only where the DNA matches it firmly. Clone size appears in some rows only: once, few, many, or a class for an expanded clone.

d_call clone_size j_call v_call cdr3_aa cdr3_nt
. . TRBJ1-4 TRBV7-9 CASSMTVTNEKLFF TGTGCCAGCAGTATGACAGTTACCAATGAAAAACTGTTTTTT
TRBD2 . TRBJ2-2 TRBV27 CASRAFAGGITGELFF TGTGCCAGCAGGGCTTTCGCGGGAGGGATCACCGGGGAGCTGTTTTTT
. . TRBJ1-4 TRBV18 CASSPPAHNEKLFF TGTGCCAGCTCACCCCCGGCCCATAATGAAAAACTGTTTTTT
. . TRBJ2-3 TRBV6-5 CASRLQGTDTQYF TGTGCCAGCAGACTTCAGGGCACAGATACGCAGTATTTT
. . TRBJ1-6 TRBV7-3 CASSLLPDSPLHF TGTGCCAGCAGCTTACTTCCGGATTCACCCCTCCACTTT
. . TRBJ1-6 TRBV2 CARRAGGVSPLHF TGTGCCAGGAGGGCGGGGGGTGTCTCACCCCTCCACTTT
. . TRBJ2-5 TRBV28 CASNLRGETQYF TGTGCCAGCAACCTAAGGGGCGAGACCCAGTACTTC
. . TRBJ2-7 TRBV7-2 CASSAQTGLEQYF TGTGCCAGCAGCGCGCAAACAGGGCTAGAGCAGTACTTC
TRBD1 . TRBJ1-3 TRBV5-1 CASSLGTDRDGGNTIYF TGCGCCAGCAGCTTGGGTACGGACAGGGACGGTGGAAACACCATATATTTT
TRBD1 . TRBJ2-5 TRBV6-6 CASSTGQEETQYF TGTGCCAGCAGTACGGGACAGGAAGAGACCCAGTACTTC
. few TRBJ1-6 TRBV5-1 CASQTGLSGPPLHF TGCGCCAGTCAAACCGGGCTCTCGGGCCCACCCCTCCACTTT
. . TRBJ2-2 TRBV9 CASSASRRTRAGELFF TGTGCCAGCAGCGCCTCACGGAGGACCCGAGCCGGGGAGCTGTTTTTT
. . TRBJ2-7 TRBV11-1 CASSLWTEQSYEQYF TGTGCCAGCAGCTTATGGACAGAACAATCCTACGAGCAGTACTTC
. once TRBJ2-1 TRBV7-2 CASSQGAVYNEQFF TGTGCCAGCAGCCAGGGAGCCGTCTACAATGAGCAGTTCTTC
. . TRBJ1-5 TRBV30 CAWSVFQGSQPQHF TGTGCCTGGAGTGTATTTCAGGGGAGTCAGCCCCAGCATTTT
TRBD1 . TRBJ1-5 TRBV19 CASSIPTGGPKSHLGNQPQHF TGTGCCAGTAGTATTCCGACAGGGGGCCCTAAATCCCACCTAGGCAATCAGCCCCAGCATTTT
. few TRBJ1-2 TRBV4-3 CASSQGLGYTF TGCGCCAGCAGCCAAGGGTTGGGCTACACCTTC
. . TRBJ2-1 TRBV6-2/TRBV6-3 CASSYLGGHTYNEQFF TGTGCCAGCAGTTACTTGGGGGGACATACCTACAATGAGCAGTTCTTC
TRBD1 once TRBJ2-2 TRBV30 CAWSPGRGPGGELFF TGTGCCTGGAGTCCGGGCAGGGGGCCTGGCGGGGAGCTGTTTTTT
TRBD1 . TRBJ1-2 TRBV7-2 CASSLASVTGSPYTF TGTGCCAGCAGCTTAGCGTCAGTGACAGGGTCCCCCTACACCTTC
. . TRBJ1-1 TRBV6-1 CASSDRLIEAFF TGTGCCAGCAGTGATCGACTAATTGAAGCTTTCTTT
. . TRBJ2-2 TRBV7-3 CASSPAGGNTGELFF TGTGCCAGCAGCCCCGCTGGGGGGAACACCGGGGAGCTGTTTTTT
. . TRBJ1-1 TRBV6-2/TRBV6-3 CASSYSQNTEAFF TGTGCCAGCAGTTACTCACAGAACACTGAAGCTTTCTTT
. . TRBJ2-4 TRBV21-1 CASIPKGSNIQYF TGTGCCAGCATCCCAAAGGGGTCGAACATTCAGTACTTC
. . TRBJ1-5 TRBV7-6 CASSPLAFGNQPQHF TGTGCCAGCAGCCCCCTTGCCTTCGGCAATCAGCCCCAGCATTTT
. . TRBJ1-4 TRBV4-3 CASSQGAVRTATNEKLFF TGCGCCAGCAGCCAAGGTGCGGTTCGGACAGCAACTAATGAAAAACTGTTTTTT
. . TRBJ1-2 TRBV18 CASSPSFEVAHGYTF TGTGCCAGCTCACCGTCCTTTGAGGTAGCCCATGGCTACACCTTC
. . TRBJ1-2 TRBV13 CASSSGFQGWDGYTF TGTGCCAGCAGCTCCGGTTTTCAGGGGTGGGATGGCTACACCTTC
. . TRBJ2-1 TRBV6-5 CASSYSLHYNEQFF TGTGCCAGCAGTTACTCCCTCCACTACAATGAGCAGTTCTTC
. . TRBJ2-4 TRBV19 CASSKGGGAGKNIQYF TGTGCCAGTAGTAAGGGTGGGGGGGCCGGCAAAAACATTCAGTACTTC
TRBD2 . TRBJ2-1 TRBV7-7 CASSGGLAPNNEQFF TGTGCTAGCAGCGGGGGACTAGCTCCGAACAATGAGCAGTTCTTC
. . TRBJ2-1 TRBV9 CASSDFLGSEQFF TGTGCCAGCAGCGACTTCCTAGGGAGTGAGCAGTTCTTC
. . TRBJ2-2 TRBV4-3 CASSRLSGRTAGELFF TGCGCCAGCAGCCGGTTGAGTGGTCGGACAGCCGGGGAGCTGTTTTTT
. . TRBJ2-1 TRBV11-3 CASSSQGAINEQFF TGTGCCAGCAGCTCACAGGGTGCGATCAATGAGCAGTTCTTC
. . TRBJ1-2 TRBV28 CASSLEGNVEVLPMGTRYGYTF TGTGCCAGCAGCCTTGAAGGGAACGTCGAAGTCCTACCGATGGGGACTCGATATGGCTACACCTTC
. . TRBJ2-1 TRBV9 CATARDPYNEQFF TGTGCCACAGCCCGGGACCCTTACAATGAGCAGTTCTTC
TRBD1 . TRBJ2-3 TRBV18 CASSPRGYTDTQYF TGTGCCAGCTCACCCAGGGGGTACACAGATACGCAGTATTTT
. . TRBJ1-5 TRBV6-5 CASSGRESNQPQHF TGTGCCAGCAGCGGGAGGGAGAGCAATCAGCCCCAGCATTTT
TRBD1 once TRBJ2-3 TRBV7-2 CASGGQTSDTQYF TGTGCCTCTGGGGGACAGACCTCAGATACGCAGTATTTT
. once TRBJ1-1 TRBV5-4 CASSFGKGFNTEAFF TGTGCCAGCAGCTTCGGAAAGGGTTTTAACACTGAAGCTTTCTTT
. . TRBJ1-2 TRBV6-2/TRBV6-3 CASSYDGIYGYTF TGTGCCAGCAGTTACGACGGGATCTATGGCTACACCTTC
TRBD1 . TRBJ1-4 TRBV28 CCSGGTDEKLFF TGTTGCTCAGGGGGAACTGATGAAAAACTGTTTTTT
TRBD1 . TRBJ1-5 TRBV25-1 CASSTGGGSNQPQHF TGTGCCAGCAGCACAGGGGGCGGAAGCAATCAGCCCCAGCATTTT
. once TRBJ1-3 TRBV12-3/TRBV12-4 CASSWDAGNTIYF TGTGCCAGCAGTTGGGATGCCGGAAACACCATATATTTT
. . TRBJ1-1 TRBV6-2/TRBV6-3 CASSYSVRTNTEAFF TGTGCCAGCAGTTACTCGGTCCGGACGAACACTGAAGCTTTCTTT
. few TRBJ1-2 TRBV3-1/TRBV3-2 CASSQSQEGYGYTF TGTGCCAGCAGCCAATCACAGGAAGGGTATGGCTACACCTTC
. . TRBJ1-3 TRBV20-1 CSATRGNTIYF TGCAGTGCTACGAGAGGAAACACCATATATTTT
. . TRBJ2-1 TRBV5-1 CASSSPGGRDEQFF TGCGCCAGCAGCTCCCCAGGGGGGAGGGATGAGCAGTTCTTC
. . TRBJ1-3 TRBV21-1 CASSKARCSGNTIYF TGTGCCAGCAGCAAAGCCCGGTGCTCTGGAAACACCATATATTTT
. . TRBJ1-1 TRBV28 CASNPQGWTEAFF TGTGCCAGCAACCCACAGGGTTGGACTGAAGCTTTCTTT
. . TRBJ2-1 TRBV4-1 CASSLAAFAYNEQFF TGCGCCAGCAGCCTAGCGGCCTTCGCCTACAATGAGCAGTTCTTC
. . TRBJ1-1 TRBV4-2 CASSRQDLMNTEAFF TGTGCCAGCAGCCGCCAGGACCTCATGAACACTGAAGCTTTCTTT
TRBD1 . TRBJ1-2 TRBV7-9 CASSFIDGTGDQRSYGYTF TGTGCCAGCAGCTTTATAGACGGGACAGGAGACCAAAGGTCCTATGGCTACACCTTC
TRBD2 . TRBJ2-2 TRBV30 CAWMIGGVNTGELFF TGTGCCTGGATGATTGGGGGGGTAAACACCGGGGAGCTGTTTTTT
. . TRBJ2-6 TRBV5-1 CASSLSTGDSGANVLTF TGCGCCAGCAGCTTGAGTACAGGCGACTCTGGGGCCAACGTCCTGACTTTC